The 6 T cell receptor beta chains in this list originate from one sample, sequenced in a study of Tregs in tolerant kidney transplant recipients (dated 2019 in TCRdb). The method behind the library was the immunoSEQ multiplex PCR assay. TCRdb re-hosts the immuneACCESS table, in-frame sequences only. Its copies lack some clones; in the studies checked, an unresolved V gene accounts for under half of them, and the cause for the rest is not known. This sample is represented by around 16,000 clones; around 90% of them were singletons. The ten largest clones add up to 10% to 15% of the sample. Input material: CD8+ T cells from blood. These TCRs come from a human donor in good health.

In this sample, this clone turned up a few times. V usage is TRBV10-3 and J usage is TRBJ2-7; D unclear. Trimming left V 6 bases short and J 3 bases short, with 12 bases between. Germline V lookup: CDR1 ENHRY, CDR2 SYGVKD. CDR3 length: 13 residues. The CDR3 protein is CAIRTLPHYEQYF. For the CDR3, the DNA is TGTGCCATCAGGACACTGCCTCACTACGAGCAGTACTTC.

In its sample, this clone was seen once. The V call is TRBV15, the J call TRBJ1-1, with D possibly being TRBD1 (5 bases). This CDR3 has 14 amino acids. V shed 4 bases and J shed 6 bases, with 15 bases lying between them. Germline assignment: CDR1 LNHNV and CDR2 YYDKDF (reference sequence). This chain's CDR3 is CATSIRGRGAEAFF. CDR3 nucleotides: TGTGCCACCAGCATCCGGGGCCGGGGCGCTGAAGCTTTCTTT.

This chain connects TRBV7-6 to TRBJ1-3, with D hard to call. The CDR3 totals 18 residues. V shed 4 bases and J shed 0 bases, with 19 bases lying between them. Looked up from germline, CDR1 is SGHVS and CDR2 is FNYEAQ. The CDR3 spells CASSSGRLTISSGNTIYF. CDR3 DNA: TGTGCCAGCAGCTCCGGACGGCTCACAATAAGCTCTGGAAACACCATATATTTT. The full variable domain, in which reference TRBV7-6 and TRBJ1-3 provide the parts outside the CDR3, is GAGVSQSPRYKVTKRGQDVALRCDPISGHVSLYWYRQALGQGPEFLTYFNYEAQQDKSGLPNDRFSAERPEGSISTLTIQRTEQRDSAMYRCASSSGRLTISSGNTIYFGEGSWLTVV.

The V gene is TRBV7-3, the J gene TRBJ2-1; 10 nucleotides agree with TRBD2. The V and J ends lost 1 base and 5 bases, in that order; junction bases with no gene match: 8. The CDR3 runs to 17 residues. Germline V CDR1 and CDR2: SGHTA, FQGTGA. Here the CDR3 reads CASSLRGTSGTDNEQFF. CDR3 DNA: TGTGCCAGCAGCTTAAGAGGAACTAGCGGGACGGACAATGAGCAGTTCTTC.

The CDR3: CASSLGFASTDTQYF. The CDR3 region has the DNA TGCGCCAGCAGCCTAGGGTTCGCTAGCACAGATACGCAGTATTTT. The chain couples TRBV4-3 to TRBJ2-3; D remains unclear. Germline lookup yields CDR1 LGHNA and CDR2 YSLEER. The CDR3 is made up of 15 amino acids. V was cut by 4 bases and J by 0 bases, with 11 bases left in between.

This clone was seen a few times. This chain links TRBV19 with TRBJ1-1, with TRBD1 as a possible D gene (5 bases). The CDR3 totals 14 residues. With 4 bases removed from V and 3 bases from J, the gap between germline ends came to 12 bases. Germline V gene lookup returns CDR1 LNHDA and CDR2 SQIVND (reference sequence). CDR3 in DNA: TGTGCCAGTAGTAGGGGGGATTCGGACACTGAAGCTTTCTTT. It encodes CASSRGDSDTEAFF.